Reported below is one T cell receptor (beta chain). Its antigen is still unknown. The data are from a study of T cells in localized non-small cell lung cancer. Some clones are missing from TCRdb's copy, which holds only in-frame ones; the method was immunoSEQ multiplex PCR. The sample holds about 26,000 clones, roughly 80% seen once. Whole-study results and caveats: Tumor samples were not multi-region, leaving intratumor heterogeneity unexcluded. Of the tissues analyzed, uninvolved adjacent lung showed maximal T cell clonality, greater than tumor.

Deletions cut 4 bases from V and 2 bases from J, with 20 bases between. The CDR3 has 17 residues. Germline V gene lookup returns CDR1 LNHDA and CDR2 SQIVND (reference sequence). The V call is TRBV19, the J call TRBJ1-2; D might be TRBD1 (5 bases). The sequences come from peripheral blood, collected before any cancer treatment. This receptor was obtained from a woman aged 35-70 years with stage I lung adenocarcinoma. CDR3 sequence reads: CASSKSYRDGVNYGYTF. The CDR3 DNA follows: TGTGCCAGTAGTAAGTCATACCGGGACGGCGTAAACTATGGCTACACCTTC.